This T cell receptor (beta chain) was sequenced for a study of blood T cell repertoires in COVID-19. The overall study: The study drew acute and convalescent COVID-19 samples from the United States, Italy and Spain. PBMCs, B-cell-depleted T cells, or T cells were the source of the cDNA or gDNA that made up the material.

Generated by immunoSEQ multiplex PCR, the TCRdb table keeps only in-frame clones and is missing some. The data contain 200,000 to 300,000 clones, about 83% of them singletons. The CDR3 is 15 residues long. Germline CDR1 MNHEY, CDR2 SVGEGT. V trimming: 6 bases; J trimming: 1 base; junction bases outside the gene matches: 4. The gene calls are TRBV6-2 or TRBV6-3 and TRBJ2-2; 8 bases match TRBD1. This clonotype was obtained from a human donor in a cohort sampled during active COVID-19. The specimen was peripheral blood. The CDR3 DNA follows: TGTGCCAGCAGCCATGGACAGGGGAACACCGGGGAGCTGTTTTTT. Its protein is CASSHGQGNTGELFF.